These 24 T cell receptor beta chains were sequenced from one sample in a study of blood T cell repertoires in COVID-19. Libraries were prepared by immunoSEQ multiplex PCR; TCRdb keeps only in-frame clonotypes and omits some of them. The data show fewer than 130,000 clones, 85% seen once. Specimen: peripheral blood. These TCRs come from a human donor in a cohort sampled during active COVID-19.

The chain is built from TRBV7-2 and TRBJ2-5; D perhaps matches TRBD1 (5 bases). The CDR3 extends over 12 amino acids. V gave up 5 bases and J gave up 2 bases, with 6 bases separating them. Germline V CDR1 and CDR2: SGHTA, FQGNSA. The CDR3 is CASSRQQETQYF. In DNA form, the CDR3 reads TGTGCCAGCAGCAGACAGCAAGAGACCCAGTACTTC.

This chain connects TRBV19 to TRBJ1-2; 8 bases agree with TRBD1. Trimming took 8 bases from V and 3 from J; bases not matched to a gene: 5. Germline lookup yields CDR1 LNHDA and CDR2 SQIVND (reference sequence). The CDR3 is 13 residues long. CDR3 coding DNA: TGTGCCAGTGGCAGGGGGCTGGACTATGGCTACACCTTC. Protein: CASGRGLDYGYTF. The whole variable domain, filled in from reference TRBV19 and TRBJ1-2, reads DGGITQSPKYLFRKEGQNVTLSCEQNLNHDAMYWYRQDPGQGLRLIYYSQIVNDFQKGDIAEGYSVSREKKESFPLTVTSAQKNPTAFYLCASGRGLDYGYTFGSGTRLTVV.

This sequence joins TRBV14 and TRBJ1-1; 12 nucleotides match TRBD1. Germline trimming cut 1 base from V and 4 bases from J; bases unmatched to any gene: 7. Germline V gives CDR1 SGHDN, CDR2 FVKESK. The CDR3 length is 17 residues. The CDR3 coding sequence is TGTGCCAGCAGCCAAGGAGGGAGGGACAGGGGGCGCACTGAAGCTTTCTTT. Protein product: CASSQGGRDRGRTEAFF.

This clone has just one count. V usage is TRBV11-1 and J usage is TRBJ2-5; TRBD1 might be the D (5 bases). The germline gives CDR1 SGHAT, CDR2 FQDESV (reference sequence). Trimming stripped 3 bases from V and 1 base from J, with 15 bases between. The CDR3 length is 16 residues. The CDR3 reads CASSFMAGMGQETQYF. The CDR3 nucleotides read TGTGCCAGCAGCTTCATGGCAGGGATGGGCCAAGAGACCCAGTACTTC. The variable domain in full, completed from reference TRBV11-1 and TRBJ2-5, reads EAEVAQSPRYKITEKSQAVAFWCDPISGHATLYWYRQILGQGPELLVQFQDESVVDDSQLPKDRFSAERLKGVDSTLKIQPAELGDSAMYLCASSFMAGMGQETQYFGPGTRLLVL.

The chain carries TRBV3-1 (or the pseudogene TRBV3-2) and TRBJ2-7; no clear D. V lost 0 bases to trimming and J lost 4 bases, with 4 bases between them. From germline, CDR1 is LGHDT and CDR2 YNNKEL (reference sequence). The CDR3 extends over 12 amino acids. The CDR3 protein is CASSQERYEQYF. CDR3 nucleotide sequence: TGTGCCAGCAGCCAAGAGCGATACGAGCAGTACTTC.

V is TRBV30 and J is TRBJ2-2, with TRBD2 identical over 12 bases. CDR1 is GTSNPN and CDR2 is SVGIG in the germline V gene (reference sequence). The CDR3 runs to 14 residues. V dropped 4 bases and J dropped 15; count of bases not matched to a gene: 12. CDR3: CAWIRTSGAGGVFF. As DNA, the CDR3 is TGTGCCTGGATCAGGACTAGCGGGGCTGGGGGGGTGTTTTTT.

Only a few counts were recorded for this clone. The gene calls are TRBV6-5 and TRBJ2-1, with 8 bases matching TRBD1. The junction had 4 bases not matched to a gene; V was cut back by 2 bases and J by 1 base. The CDR3 sequence is 16 residues long. Per germline, CDR1 MNHEY and CDR2 SVGAGI. The CDR3 bases are TGTGCCAGCAGTTACACGCACAGGGGGTCCTACAATGAGCAGTTCTTC. Its protein is CASSYTHRGSYNEQFF.

The chain has TRBV19 and TRBJ1-6; 8 nucleotides line up with TRBD1. V shed 4 bases and J 11 bases; nucleotides not matched to a gene: 10. The V gene's germline CDR1 is LNHDA and CDR2 SQIVND (reference sequence). This CDR3 is 15 amino acids long. This CDR3 reads CASSTRTGNLAPLHF. The CDR3 bases are TGTGCCAGTAGTACCCGGACAGGGAATTTGGCACCCCTCCACTTT.

The CDR3 region is CSAQREGGRFF. CDR3 DNA: TGCAGTGCTCAACGAGAGGGCGGGCGGTTCTTC. The chain joins TRBV20-1 to TRBJ2-1; a possible D gene is TRBD2 (5 bases). From germline, CDR1 is DFQATT and CDR2 SNEGSKA (reference sequence). V was pared by 5 bases and J by 15 bases, with 17 bases between. CDR3 length equals 11 residues.

The V gene is TRBV6-2 or TRBV6-3, the J gene TRBJ1-1; no clear D. The CDR3 is made up of 15 amino acids. The germline V gene encodes CDR1 MNHEY and CDR2 SVGEGT. Trimming took off 2 bases at V and 1 base at J, with 11 bases between the two ends. The chain's CDR3 is CASSYHMAANTEAFF. As DNA, the CDR3 is TGTGCCAGCAGTTACCACATGGCGGCGAACACTGAAGCTTTCTTT.

This sequence joins TRBV5-1 and TRBJ2-5, with 9 bases aligning to TRBD1. The V and J ends lost 2 bases and 5 bases, in that order; junction bases with no gene match: 10. The CDR3 is made up of 16 amino acids. Germline V CDR1 and CDR2: SGHRS, YFSETQ. CDR3 in amino acids: CASSFWTGEVGETQYF. The CDR3 bases are TGCGCCAGCAGCTTTTGGACAGGGGAAGTCGGGGAGACCCAGTACTTC. The whole variable domain, remainder taken from reference TRBV5-1 and TRBJ2-5, is KAGVTQTPRYLIKTRGQQVTLSCSPISGHRSVSWYQQTPGQGLQFLFEYFSETQRNKGNFPGRFSGRQFSNSRSEMNVSTLELGDSALYLCASSFWTGEVGETQYFGPGTRLLVL.

The genes are TRBV7-9 and TRBJ1-3; no firm D call. V lost 0 bases and J lost 8, with 8 bases in between. The V gene's germline CDR1 is SEHNR and CDR2 FQNEAQ (reference sequence). The CDR3 runs to 13 residues. This CDR3 reads CASSLARVDTIYF. As DNA, the CDR3 is TGTGCCAGCAGCTTAGCGAGGGTGGACACCATATATTTT.

The chain links TRBV7-3 to TRBJ2-3; D is undetermined. V lost 3 bases, J lost 3 bases, and 7 bases lay in between. From germline, CDR1 is SGHTA and CDR2 FQGTGA. The CDR3 is made up of 13 amino acids. CDR3 nucleotides: TGTGCCAGCAGCTTTTTCCAGACAGATACGCAGTATTTT. Protein sequence: CASSFFQTDTQYF. Variable domain in full (rest from reference TRBV7-3 and TRBJ2-3): GAGVSQTPSNKVTEKGKYVELRCDPISGHTALYWYRQSLGQGPEFLIYFQGTGAADDSGLPNDRFFAVRPEGSVSTLKIQRTERGDSAVYLCASSFFQTDTQYFGPGTRLTVL.

The chain is built from TRBV27 and TRBJ1-2, with 10 bases that match TRBD1. Germline trimming cut 5 bases from V and 4 bases from J; bases unmatched to any gene: 7. The CDR3 contains 15 residues. From germline, CDR1 is MNHEY and CDR2 SMNVEV (reference sequence). For the CDR3, the DNA is TGTGCCAGCAGTCCCACGGGACAGGGGCTCTATGGCTACACCTTC. Its protein is CASSPTGQGLYGYTF.

The genes are TRBV27 and TRBJ2-1; D not resolved. The CDR3 sequence is 13 residues long. Per the germline V gene, CDR1 is MNHEY and CDR2 is SMNVEV (reference sequence). Trimming stripped 1 base from V and 3 bases from J, with 4 bases between. CDR3 loop: CASSLYNYNEQFF. CDR3 bases: TGTGCCAGCAGTTTATATAACTACAATGAGCAGTTCTTC.

This clone showed up just once. The V and J genes are TRBV4-1 and TRBJ1-2, with TRBD1 matching over 8 bases. CDR3 length: 14 residues. J was trimmed by 5 bases and V by 3 bases; bases with no gene match: 5. Per the germline V gene, CDR1 is MGHRA and CDR2 is YSYEKL. CDR3 sequence: CASSQWGQAYGYTF. CDR3 nucleotide sequence: TGCGCCAGCAGCCAGTGGGGACAGGCGTATGGCTACACCTTC.

As concerns this clone: The same CDR3 is also encoded by other DNA sequences in this sample. The rearrangement links TRBV5-4 to TRBJ2-5; D gene ambiguous. In germline, CDR1 is SGHNT, CDR2 YYREEE (reference sequence). V was clipped by 1 base and J by 3 bases, with 7 bases between them. The CDR3 has 13 amino acids. The CDR3, as DNA: TGTGCCAGCAGCTTGAGAGGAGAAGAGACCCAGTACTTC. As protein: CASSLRGEETQYF.

This clone came up a few times. The V call is TRBV5-1, the J call TRBJ1-3, with D perhaps matching TRBD1 (5 bases). The ends were cut back, 5 bases at V and 9 bases at J, with 18 bases in the middle. CDR3 length equals 14 residues. CDR1 is SGHRS, CDR2 YFSETQ, per germline. CDR3 region: CASRSGLLPGTIYF. CDR3 DNA sequence: TGCGCCAGCAGGTCGGGACTCCTGCCCGGCACCATATATTTT. Together with reference TRBV5-1 and TRBJ1-3, the CDR3 gives the full variable domain: KAGVTQTPRYLIKTRGQQVTLSCSPISGHRSVSWYQQTPGQGLQFLFEYFSETQRNKGNFPGRFSGRQFSNSRSEMNVSTLELGDSALYLCASRSGLLPGTIYFGEGSWLTVV.

The rearrangement links TRBV28 to TRBJ2-3; TRBD2 matches 7 bases. The CDR3 contains 14 residues. With V trimmed by 6 bases and J by 3 bases, 6 bases remained unmatched. Looked up from germline, CDR1 is MDHEN and CDR2 is SYDVKM. The CDR3 region has the DNA TGTGCCAGCAGCCGTAGCGGGTCTACAGATACGCAGTATTTT. This codes for CASSRSGSTDTQYF.

CDR3 sequence reads: CASSLFNEEITLSSSPTNEKLFF. As DNA, the CDR3 is TGTGCCAGCAGTTTATTTAATGAAGAGATCACGTTATCTAGCAGCCCCACTAATGAAAAACTGTTTTTT. The chain combines TRBV28 with TRBJ1-4; D is uncertain. The CDR3 is 23 amino acids. CDR1 is MDHEN, CDR2 SYDVKM, per germline. Trimming cost V 1 base and J 2 bases, with 32 bases left between them.

The chain uses TRBV30 and TRBJ2-2, with TRBD2 matching 10 bases. Per germline, CDR1 GTSNPN and CDR2 SVGIG (reference sequence). This CDR3 spans 16 amino acids. Trimming at V came to 2 bases and at J to 4 bases, leaving 7 bases not matched to a gene. In nucleotides, the CDR3 is TGTGCCTGGAGTCGGCCTAGCGGGGGAACCACCGGGGAGCTGTTTTTT. Residues: CAWSRPSGGTTGELFF.

This chain uses TRBV9 with TRBJ2-5, with D possibly TRBD1 on 7 matching bases. V lost 4 bases and J 4 bases, leaving 17 bases between the germline ends. The CDR3 has 15 residues. Germline CDR1 reads SGDLS; CDR2 reads YYNGEE. The CDR3 sequence is CASSPPRGTGETQYF. DNA for the CDR3: TGTGCCAGCAGCCCCCCCAGGGGGACTGGAGAGACCCAGTACTTC.

The gene calls are TRBV5-1 and TRBJ1-2; no clear D. The V end was cut by 0 bases, the J end by 8 bases, with 8 bases between. From germline, CDR1 is SGHRS and CDR2 YFSETQ. The CDR3 is 12 amino acids. CDR3 protein: CASSLESGGYTF. The CDR3 bases are TGCGCCAGCAGCTTGGAATCAGGCGGCTACACCTTC. The full variable domain, rest sourced from reference TRBV5-1 and TRBJ1-2, is KAGVTQTPRYLIKTRGQQVTLSCSPISGHRSVSWYQQTPGQGLQFLFEYFSETQRNKGNFPGRFSGRQFSNSRSEMNVSTLELGDSALYLCASSLESGGYTFGSGTRLTVV.

This clone was observed once. The chain links TRBV7-8 to TRBJ1-2; 10 bases map to TRBD1. The CDR3 spans 13 residues. The junction had 2 bases not matched to a gene; V was cut back by 3 bases and J by 7 bases. Germline V lookup: CDR1 SGHVS, CDR2 FQNEAQ. The CDR3 region is CASSFGTGVGYTF. DNA for the CDR3: TGTGCCAGCAGCTTCGGGACAGGGGTTGGCTACACCTTC.